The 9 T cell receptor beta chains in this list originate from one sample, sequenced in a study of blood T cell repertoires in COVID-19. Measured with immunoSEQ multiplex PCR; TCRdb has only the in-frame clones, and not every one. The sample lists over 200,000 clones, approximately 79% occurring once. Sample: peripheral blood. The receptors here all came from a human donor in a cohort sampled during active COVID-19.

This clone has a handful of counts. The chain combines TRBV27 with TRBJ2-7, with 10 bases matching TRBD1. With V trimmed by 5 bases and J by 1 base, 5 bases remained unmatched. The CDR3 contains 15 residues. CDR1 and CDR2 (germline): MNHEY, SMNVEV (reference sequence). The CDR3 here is CASSIGTGVSYEQYF. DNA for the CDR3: TGTGCCAGCAGTATCGGGACAGGGGTGTCCTACGAGCAGTACTTC.

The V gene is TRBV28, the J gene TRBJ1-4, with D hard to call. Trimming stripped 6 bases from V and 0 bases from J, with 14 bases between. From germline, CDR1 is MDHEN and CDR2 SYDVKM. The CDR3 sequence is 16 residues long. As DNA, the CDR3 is TGTGCCAGCAGACCTCCCCGGGTCGCAACTAATGAAAAACTGTTTTTT. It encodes CASRPPRVATNEKLFF.

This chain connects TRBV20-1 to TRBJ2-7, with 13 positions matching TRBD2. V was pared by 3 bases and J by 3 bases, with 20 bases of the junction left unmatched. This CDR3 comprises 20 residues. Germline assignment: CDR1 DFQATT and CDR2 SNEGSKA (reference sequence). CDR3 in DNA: TGCAGTGCTAGTACACTCGGGGGACTAGCGGGATCACCTTACTACTACGAGCAGTACTTC. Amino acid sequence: CSASTLGGLAGSPYYYEQYF.

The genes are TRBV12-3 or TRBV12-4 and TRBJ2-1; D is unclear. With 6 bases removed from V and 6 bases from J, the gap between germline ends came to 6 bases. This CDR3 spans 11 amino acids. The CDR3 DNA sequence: TGTGCCAGCAGCCTCGTCAATGAGCAGTTCTTC. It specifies CASSLVNEQFF.

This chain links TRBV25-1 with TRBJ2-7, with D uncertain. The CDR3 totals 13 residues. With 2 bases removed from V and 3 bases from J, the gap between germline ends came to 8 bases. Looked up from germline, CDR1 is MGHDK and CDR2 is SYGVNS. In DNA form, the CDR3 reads TGTGCCAGCAGTGAAAGGTACTACTACGAGCAGTACTTC. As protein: CASSERYYYEQYF.

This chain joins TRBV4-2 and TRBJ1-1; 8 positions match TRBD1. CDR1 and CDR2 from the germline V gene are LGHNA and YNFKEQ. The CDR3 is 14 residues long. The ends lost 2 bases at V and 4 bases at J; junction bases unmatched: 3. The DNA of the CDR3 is TGTGCCAGCAGCCAAACCACAGGGGGCACTGAAGCTTTCTTT. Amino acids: CASSQTTGGTEAFF.

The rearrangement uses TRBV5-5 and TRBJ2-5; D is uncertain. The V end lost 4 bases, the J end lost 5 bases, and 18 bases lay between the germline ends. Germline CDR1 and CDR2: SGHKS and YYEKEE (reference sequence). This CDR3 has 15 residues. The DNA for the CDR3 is TGTGCCAGCAGCCCAGGCCAGGCTCTCATGGAGACCCAGTACTTC. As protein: CASSPGQALMETQYF.

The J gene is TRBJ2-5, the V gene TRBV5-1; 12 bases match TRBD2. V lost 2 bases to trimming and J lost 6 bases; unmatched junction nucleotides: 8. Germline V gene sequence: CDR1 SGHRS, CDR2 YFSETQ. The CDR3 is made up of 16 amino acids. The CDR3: CASSLGLAGGPQTQYF. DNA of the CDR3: TGCGCCAGCAGCTTAGGGCTAGCGGGAGGGCCACAGACCCAGTACTTC.

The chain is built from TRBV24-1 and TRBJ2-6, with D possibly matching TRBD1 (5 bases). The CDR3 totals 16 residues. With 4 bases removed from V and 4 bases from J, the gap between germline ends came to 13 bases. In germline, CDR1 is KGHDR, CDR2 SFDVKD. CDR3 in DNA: TGTGCCACCAGTGACCGGCAGGGTTCCGGGGCCAACGTCCTGACTTTC. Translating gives CATSDRQGSGANVLTF.